Following are 28 T cell receptor beta chains from one sample sequenced in a study of identical twins. TCRdb independently ran MiXCR on the 5' RACE reads; one entry per CDR3 protein. The table records 1.5 million to 2 million distinct CDR3 sequences, more than 30% of them present only once. The sequencing sample was made of cord blood. The receptor source for this set is a newborn girl in good health.

J is TRBJ2-1 and V is TRBV18; 9 nucleotides align to TRBD2. The CDR3 has 16 amino acids. Trimming took 6 bases from V and 1 from J; bases not matched to a gene: 7. Germline CDR1 KGHSH, CDR2 LQKENI. CDR3: CASSGGRAGSYNEQFF. The CDR3 DNA follows: TGTGCCAGCTCGGGCGGGAGGGCCGGTTCCTACAATGAGCAGTTCTTC. Combining the CDR3 with reference TRBV18 and TRBJ2-1 gives the whole variable domain NAGVMQNPRHLVRRRGQEARLRCSPMKGHSHVYWYRQLPEEGLKFMVYLQKENIIDESGMPKERFSAEFPKEGPSILRIQQVVRGDSAAYFCASSGGRAGSYNEQFFGPGTRLTVL.

This clonotype appeared many times. Mismatch with germline at one junction end may stem from a read error. The gene calls are TRBV5-1 and TRBJ2-2; D uncertain. The CDR3 is 12 amino acids. Per the germline V gene, CDR1 is SGHRS and CDR2 is YFSETQ. CDR3 bases: TGTGCCAGCAGCCCGAACACCGGGGAGCTGTTTTTT. This codes for CASSPNTGELFF.

This clonotype was detected a few times. The chain employs TRBV27 and TRBJ2-1, with 16 nucleotides matching TRBD2. This CDR3 has 20 residues. The junction had 14 bases not matched to a gene; V was cut back by 6 bases and J by 3 bases. Germline CDR1 and CDR2: MNHEY and SMNVEV (reference sequence). CDR3 residues: CASRGRKGLAGGRNYNEQFF. DNA for the CDR3: TGTGCCAGCAGGGGGCGAAAGGGACTAGCGGGAGGGCGAAACTACAATGAGCAGTTCTTC.

This clonotype was counted only a few times. This sequence joins TRBV11-1 and TRBJ2-1; 11 bases are a match to TRBD2. The CDR3 is made up of 16 amino acids. The V gene's germline CDR1 is SGHAT and CDR2 FQDESV (reference sequence). The V and J ends lost 1 base and 6 bases, in that order; junction bases with no gene match: 5. The CDR3 region has the DNA TGTGCCAGCAGCTTAGAGGTAGCGGGGGGGCGCAATGAGCAGTTCTTC. Residues: CASSLEVAGGRNEQFF.

CDR3 sequence (DNA): TGTGCCAGCAGTTCGCCAGATAGGGGCAATCAGCCCCAGCATTTT. Amino acids: CASSSPDRGNQPQHF. The J gene is TRBJ1-5, the V gene TRBV12-3 or TRBV12-4; D ambiguous. V lost 4 bases and J 2 bases, leaving 12 bases between the germline ends. The CDR3 has 15 residues.

This clonotype has only a few counts. The chain is built from TRBV7-2 and TRBJ1-2, with no clear D. The V gene's germline CDR1 is SGHTA and CDR2 FQGNSA. V was clipped by 3 bases and J by 3 bases, with 11 bases between them. The CDR3 loop spans 14 amino acids. The DNA for the CDR3 is TGTGCCAGCAGCTTCTTAGGAGGAGACTATGGCTACACCTTC. Protein sequence: CASSFLGGDYGYTF.

CDR3 loop: CSVFLGPGEKLFF. CDR3 DNA: TGCAGCGTCTTCTTGGGGCCTGGGGAAAAACTGTTTTTT. V is TRBV29-1 and J is TRBJ1-4; weak D call: TRBD1 (5 bases). This CDR3 spans 13 amino acids. V was shortened by 6 bases and J by 8 bases, with 16 bases between the two germline ends. CDR1 SQVTM and CDR2 ANQGSEA come from the germline V gene.

This clonotype was found once. This sequence joins TRBV20-1 and TRBJ1-2; a weak D match, TRBD1 (5 bases). CDR3 length: 14 residues. Germline values: CDR1 DFQATT, CDR2 SNEGSKA (reference sequence). V dropped 8 bases and J dropped 0 bases, with 16 bases sitting between them. The CDR3 nucleotides read TGCAGTTATCCGGGACGGGGCACTAACTATGGCTACACCTTC. It yields the protein CSYPGRGTNYGYTF.

This chain uses TRBV4-2 with TRBJ2-7; possibly TRBD1 for D (5 bases). The CDR3 is made up of 15 amino acids. The germline V and J ends were trimmed by 2 bases and 2 bases, with 13 bases remaining between them. CDR1 is LGHNA and CDR2 is YNFKEQ in the germline V gene. In nucleotides, the CDR3 is TGTGCCAGCAGCCAAACCGACAGCCAGGCCTACGAGCAGTACTTC. Its protein product is CASSQTDSQAYEQYF.

The chain recombines TRBV5-6 with TRBJ1-2, with D possibly being TRBD1 (5 bases). The V gene's germline CDR1 is SGHDT and CDR2 YYEEEE. Trimming shortened V by 4 bases and J by 2 bases, and 21 bases separated the two germline ends. The CDR3 extends over 17 amino acids. For the CDR3, the DNA is TGTGCCAGCAGCCGTTTCAGGGATTCCCCTTCGAACTATGGCTACACCTTC. Protein sequence: CASSRFRDSPSNYGYTF.

This clonotype came up many times. V and J are TRBV4-2 and TRBJ2-4, with 11 bases lining up with TRBD2. Per germline, CDR1 LGHNA and CDR2 YNFKEQ. The junction had 5 bases not matched to a gene; V was cut back by 0 bases and J by 4 bases. The length of the CDR3 is 17 residues. The CDR3 DNA sequence: TGTGCCAGCAGCCAAGACGGGACTAGCGGTGGAAAAAACATTCAGTACTTC. The encoded protein is CASSQDGTSGGKNIQYF.

The rearrangement links TRBV21-1 to TRBJ2-4; the DNA was not used to check the table's D call, TRBD1. TRBV21-1 is designated a pseudogene. This CDR3 is built from 15 residues. Here the CDR3 DNA reads TGTGCCAGCAGCAAAAGCAGGGTGGTCAGAAACATTCAGTACTTC. Residues: CASSKSRVVRNIQYF.

The chain combines TRBV20-1 with TRBJ2-1, with 12 bases that match TRBD2. Trimming at V came to 5 bases and at J to 2 bases, leaving 7 bases not matched to a gene. CDR3 length equals 16 residues. Germline V gives CDR1 DFQATT, CDR2 SNEGSKA (reference sequence). CDR3 nucleotide sequence: TGCAGTGCTGAAAGGCTAGCGGGAGGGCCCTACAATGAGCAGTTCTTC. This encodes CSAERLAGGPYNEQFF.

This sequence joins TRBV20-1 and TRBJ2-7; a possible D gene is TRBD2 (6 bases). Trimming stripped 5 bases from V and 0 bases from J, with 8 bases between. Germline V gene sequence: CDR1 DFQATT, CDR2 SNEGSKA (reference sequence). This CDR3 has 12 residues. In DNA form, the CDR3 reads TGCAGTGCTGCGACTAGCTCCTACGAGCAGTACTTC. It yields the protein CSAATSSYEQYF.

V usage is TRBV10-3 and J usage is TRBJ2-7; tentatively, D is TRBD2 (6 bases). TRBJ2-5 explains the end of the DNA better; the J call may be wrong. Germline CDR1 reads ENHRY; CDR2 reads SYGVKD. CDR3 length: 14 residues. The CDR3 DNA sequence: TGTGCCATCAGTCGCCGGGACTCTGAAGAGACCCAGTACTTC. Translated: CAISRRDSEETQYF.

This clonotype was picked up a small number of times. The gene calls are TRBV4-2 and TRBJ2-7; D is unresolved. The CDR3 totals 15 residues. Germline V gene sequence: CDR1 LGHNA, CDR2 YNFKEQ. Trimming removed 0 bases at V and 1 base at J, with 10 bases between. The CDR3: CASSQDALGSYEQYF. CDR3 coding DNA: TGTGCCAGCAGCCAAGACGCGCTAGGGTCCTACGAGCAGTACTTC.

The chain links TRBV7-9 to TRBJ2-7, with 7 bases identical to TRBD2. CDR3 length: 12 amino acids. After removal of 8 bases from V and 2 bases from J, the junction contained 3 bases not matched to a gene. The germline V gene encodes CDR1 SEHNR and CDR2 FQNEAQ (reference sequence). In DNA, the CDR3 is TGTGCCAGCGAGCGGGACCCCTACGAGCAGTACTTC. It yields the protein CASERDPYEQYF.

The V gene is TRBV7-2, the J gene TRBJ2-2, with 7 bases matching TRBD2. This CDR3 has 15 amino acids. V was clipped by 3 bases and J by 4 bases; unmatched bases: 5. Germline V lookup: CDR1 SGHTA, CDR2 FQGNSA. CDR3 region: CASSFAGEVTGELFF. In DNA form, the CDR3 reads TGTGCCAGCAGCTTTGCGGGAGAGGTCACCGGGGAGCTGTTTTTT.

To note about this clonotype: The germline gene is not matched at one end of the junction; a read error may be the cause. This rearrangement joins TRBV13 to TRBJ1-6; no reliable D call. The CDR3 covers 14 residues. Germline CDR1 reads PRHDT; CDR2 reads FYEKMQ (reference sequence). The CDR3 protein is CASSLGAFGSPPHF. Here the CDR3 DNA reads TGTGCCAGCAGCTTAGGAGCTTTTGGTTCACCCCCCCACTTT.

This clonotype was counted between two and nine times. The J gene is TRBJ2-3, the V gene TRBV12-3 or TRBV12-4; perhaps TRBD2 as D (6 bases). This CDR3 spans 18 amino acids. V was pared by 2 bases and J by 5 bases, with 23 bases between. The CDR3 sequence: CASSLRFVGGRLGDTQYF. CDR3 bases: TGTGCCAGCAGTTTACGTTTTGTCGGGGGAAGGTTAGGAGATACGCAGTATTTT.

This clonotype has only a few counts. The CDR3 here is CASSYALLGGGYNEQYF. DNA for the CDR3: TGTGCCAGCAGTTACGCCCTTTTGGGCGGGGGTTACAATGAGCAGTACTTC. V gene TRBV6-6 combines with J gene TRBJ2-4; 7 bases map to TRBD2. This CDR3 has 17 residues. Germline lookup yields CDR1 MNHNY and CDR2 SVGAGI (reference sequence). V lost 2 bases and J lost 13; bases outside the gene matches: 20.

This clonotype was counted many times. This chain links TRBV10-3 with TRBJ1-2, with 8 positions matching TRBD1. The germline CDR1 and CDR2 sequences are ENHRY and SYGVKD. This CDR3 is 15 amino acids long. Trimming cost V 7 bases and J 6 bases; bases outside gene matches: 13. As DNA, the CDR3 is TGTGCCATCACCCCGACAGGGGAGGCGTTAAATGGCTACACCTTC. Translated, it gives CAITPTGEALNGYTF.

The chain employs TRBV7-9 and TRBJ1-6, with unresolved D. The V gene lost 6 bases and the J gene lost 9 bases, with 18 bases spanning the gap. The CDR3 spans 15 residues. The germline V gene encodes CDR1 SEHNR and CDR2 FQNEAQ (reference sequence). The CDR3 DNA is TGTGCCAGCAGTATCTCCGGACCCCAATTTTCACCCCTCCACTTT. It specifies CASSISGPQFSPLHF. Variable domain in full (rest from reference TRBV7-9 and TRBJ1-6): DTGVSQNPRHKITKRGQNVTFRCDPISEHNRLYWYRQTLGQGPEFLTYFQNEAQLEKSRLLSDRFSAERPKGSFSTLEIQRTEQGDSAMYLCASSISGPQFSPLHFGNGTRLTVT.

This clonotype was recorded once. V and J are TRBV29-1 and TRBJ1-1, with 8 bases that match TRBD1. J was trimmed by 2 bases and V by 6 bases; bases with no gene match: 5. CDR1 is SQVTM, CDR2 ANQGSEA, per germline. The CDR3 length is 13 residues. CDR3 sequence: CSVPGQANTEAFF. CDR3 nucleotides: TGCAGCGTGCCGGGACAGGCTAACACTGAAGCTTTCTTT.

This clonotype was seen many times. This rearrangement joins TRBV10-3 to TRBJ1-2; 7 nucleotides align to TRBD1. Germline V gene lookup returns CDR1 ENHRY and CDR2 SYGVKD. J gave up 2 bases and V 8 bases, and 5 bases lay outside the gene matches. The CDR3 loop spans 13 amino acids. CDR3 sequence (DNA): TGTGCCATCCAGGAGGGGGCAAACTATGGCTACACCTTC. Its protein is CAIQEGANYGYTF.

This clonotype showed up many times. This rearrangement joins TRBV3-1 to TRBJ2-7; D gene uncertain. V lost 1 base and J lost 0, with 4 bases in between. There are 13 residues in the CDR3. Germline loops: CDR1 LGHDT, CDR2 YNNKEL (reference sequence). In DNA form, the CDR3 reads TGTGCCAGCAGCCAAGTGGCCTCCTACGAGCAGTACTTC. It specifies CASSQVASYEQYF.

The gene calls are TRBV20-1 and TRBJ1-6; 7 nucleotides line up with TRBD1. V was pared by 4 bases and J by 10 bases, with 4 bases of the junction left unmatched. The germline CDR1 and CDR2 sequences are DFQATT and SNEGSKA (reference sequence). This CDR3 is built from 12 residues. CDR3 loop: CSATHRGSPLHF. The CDR3 bases are TGCAGTGCTACCCACAGGGGATCACCCCTCCACTTT.

This clonotype was recorded a few times. The chain uses TRBV20-1 and TRBJ1-2, with 11 bases lining up with TRBD1. This CDR3 region has 14 residues. Trimming removed 5 bases from V and 7 bases from J; junction bases left unmatched: 9. Germline V gene data show CDR1 as DFQATT and CDR2 as SNEGSKA (reference sequence). CDR3 loop: CSAPGQGGGGGYTF. CDR3 nucleotide sequence: TGCAGTGCTCCGGGACAGGGGGGAGGTGGTGGCTACACCTTC.